Following are 12 T cell receptor beta chains from one sample sequenced in a study of post-analysis software for immune sequencing data. General study points: Patients showed TRBV5-6, TRBV5-1 and TRBV20-1 among roughly 5 TRBV segments more frequent than in controls.

Incorporated into the TCR beta cDNA libraries were unique molecular identifiers, which served to reduce PCR and sequencing biases. TCRdb itself ran the PCR reads through MiXCR, one entry per CDR3 protein. Among about 800,000 distinct CDR3 sequences, around 27% were seen once, and the ten largest hold roughly 0.54%. What these receptors recognize is not known. Material: blood. The receptors here all came from a girl between 5 and 17 years old with multiple sclerosis.

V usage is TRBV7-2 and J usage is TRBJ2-4, with a weak D call TRBD2 (6 bases). The CDR3 totals 16 residues. Trimming pared 0 bases from V and 0 bases from J, leaving 9 bases between. Germline V gene lookup returns CDR1 SGHTA and CDR2 FQGNSA. The CDR3 DNA reads TGTGCCAGCAGCTTAGCGTGGGGACTAGCCAAAAACATTCAGTACTTC. Amino acid sequence: CASSLAWGLAKNIQYF.

V is TRBV7-9 and J is TRBJ2-7, with TRBD2 matching over 11 bases. This CDR3 region has 15 residues. Germline values: CDR1 SEHNR, CDR2 FQNEAQ (reference sequence). The V and J ends lost 5 bases and 4 bases, in that order; junction bases with no gene match: 7. The CDR3 spells CASSPGTSGLYEQYF. DNA for the CDR3: TGTGCCAGCAGCCCGGGGACTAGCGGTCTATACGAGCAGTACTTC.

The chain links TRBV11-2 to TRBJ1-2; D unresolved. The CDR3 covers 12 residues. The germline CDR1 and CDR2 sequences are SGHAT and FQNNGV. Trimming left V 1 base short and J 6 bases short, with 6 bases between. Here the CDR3 reads CASSLVGNGYTF. CDR3 in DNA: TGTGCCAGCAGCTTAGTTGGGAATGGCTACACCTTC.

The V gene is TRBV7-6, the J gene TRBJ2-3; the match to TRBD2 covers 10 bases. Trimming took 4 bases from V and 3 from J; bases not matched to a gene: 7. The CDR3 runs to 16 residues. CDR1 SGHVS and CDR2 FNYEAQ come from the germline V gene. DNA of the CDR3: TGTGCCAGCAGCTCTAAGAGCGGGGGGGCAACAGATACGCAGTATTTT. It is translated as CASSSKSGGATDTQYF.

As concerns this clonotype: Sequence at one end of the junction differs from germline and may be a read error. J is TRBJ2-3 and V is TRBV27; D perhaps matches TRBD2 (6 bases). The CDR3 loop spans 15 amino acids. Germline assignment: CDR1 MNHEY and CDR2 SMNVEV (reference sequence). In DNA form, the CDR3 reads TGTGCCTGCAGTTTAACGGGAGCGCGGACAGATACGCAGTATTTT. Protein product: CACSLTGARTDTQYF.

The gene calls are TRBV27 and TRBJ2-1; 8 nucleotides align to TRBD1. Germline trimming cut 3 bases from V and 10 bases from J; bases unmatched to any gene: 8. This CDR3 is built from 14 residues. Germline V CDR1 and CDR2: MNHEY, SMNVEV (reference sequence). DNA for the CDR3: TGTGCCAGCAGTTTGGGCAGGGGGCTTAAAGAGCAGTTCTTC. The encoded protein is CASSLGRGLKEQFF.

The gene calls are TRBV20-1 and TRBJ2-1; 7 bases line up with TRBD1. The CDR3 is 16 residues long. Per the germline V gene, CDR1 is DFQATT and CDR2 is SNEGSKA (reference sequence). V shed 0 bases and J 4 bases; nucleotides not matched to a gene: 9. CDR3 sequence reads: CSARDEQGSSYNEQFF. CDR3 coding DNA: TGCAGTGCTAGAGATGAACAGGGGTCTTCGTACAATGAGCAGTTCTTC.

This rearrangement joins TRBV5-1 to TRBJ2-1; weak D call: TRBD2 (6 bases). In germline, CDR1 is SGHRS, CDR2 YFSETQ. The CDR3 extends over 14 amino acids. Trimming pared 1 base from V and 7 bases from J, leaving 12 bases between. This CDR3 is CASSLTWTKNEQFF. Written as DNA, the CDR3 is TGCGCCAGCAGCTTGACCTGGACTAAGAATGAGCAGTTCTTC.

The rearrangement joins TRBV3-1 to TRBJ1-2; D remains unclear. The V gene's germline CDR1 is LGHDT and CDR2 YNNKEL (reference sequence). V lost 2 bases and J lost 4, with 17 bases in between. This CDR3 spans 16 amino acids. The CDR3 here is CASSQKGSPIIYGYTF. Here the CDR3 DNA reads TGTGCCAGCAGCCAAAAAGGCAGTCCCATTATCTATGGCTACACCTTC.

This clonotype was recorded a few times. The chain recombines TRBV6-6 with TRBJ2-4; 8 positions agree with TRBD2. The V gene's germline CDR1 is MNHNY and CDR2 SVGAGI (reference sequence). The CDR3 is 16 residues long. V dropped 6 bases and J dropped 1; count of bases not matched to a gene: 8. The CDR3 sequence is CASSQERELAKNIQYF. DNA of the CDR3: TGTGCCAGCAGCCAAGAGCGGGAGTTGGCCAAAAACATTCAGTACTTC.

This clonotype has just a few counts. The CDR3 reads CATGPSMTGRFNEQFF. The CDR3 bases are TGTGCCACCGGACCTTCCATGACAGGGCGCTTCAATGAGCAGTTCTTC. The V call is TRBV24-1, the J call TRBJ2-1, with 7 bases that match TRBD1. This CDR3 contains 16 residues. V trimming: 9 bases; J trimming: 6 bases; junction bases outside the gene matches: 16. Germline loops: CDR1 KGHDR, CDR2 SFDVKD.

The chain links TRBV2 to TRBJ2-7, with D possibly TRBD2 on 5 matching bases. This CDR3 spans 14 amino acids. Trimming removed 7 bases from V and 0 bases from J, with 13 bases in between. Germline CDR1 reads SNHLY; CDR2 reads FYNNEI. CDR3 sequence (DNA): TGTGCCAGCATAGCGACTATCAACTCCTACGAGCAGTACTTC. Its translation is CASIATINSYEQYF.